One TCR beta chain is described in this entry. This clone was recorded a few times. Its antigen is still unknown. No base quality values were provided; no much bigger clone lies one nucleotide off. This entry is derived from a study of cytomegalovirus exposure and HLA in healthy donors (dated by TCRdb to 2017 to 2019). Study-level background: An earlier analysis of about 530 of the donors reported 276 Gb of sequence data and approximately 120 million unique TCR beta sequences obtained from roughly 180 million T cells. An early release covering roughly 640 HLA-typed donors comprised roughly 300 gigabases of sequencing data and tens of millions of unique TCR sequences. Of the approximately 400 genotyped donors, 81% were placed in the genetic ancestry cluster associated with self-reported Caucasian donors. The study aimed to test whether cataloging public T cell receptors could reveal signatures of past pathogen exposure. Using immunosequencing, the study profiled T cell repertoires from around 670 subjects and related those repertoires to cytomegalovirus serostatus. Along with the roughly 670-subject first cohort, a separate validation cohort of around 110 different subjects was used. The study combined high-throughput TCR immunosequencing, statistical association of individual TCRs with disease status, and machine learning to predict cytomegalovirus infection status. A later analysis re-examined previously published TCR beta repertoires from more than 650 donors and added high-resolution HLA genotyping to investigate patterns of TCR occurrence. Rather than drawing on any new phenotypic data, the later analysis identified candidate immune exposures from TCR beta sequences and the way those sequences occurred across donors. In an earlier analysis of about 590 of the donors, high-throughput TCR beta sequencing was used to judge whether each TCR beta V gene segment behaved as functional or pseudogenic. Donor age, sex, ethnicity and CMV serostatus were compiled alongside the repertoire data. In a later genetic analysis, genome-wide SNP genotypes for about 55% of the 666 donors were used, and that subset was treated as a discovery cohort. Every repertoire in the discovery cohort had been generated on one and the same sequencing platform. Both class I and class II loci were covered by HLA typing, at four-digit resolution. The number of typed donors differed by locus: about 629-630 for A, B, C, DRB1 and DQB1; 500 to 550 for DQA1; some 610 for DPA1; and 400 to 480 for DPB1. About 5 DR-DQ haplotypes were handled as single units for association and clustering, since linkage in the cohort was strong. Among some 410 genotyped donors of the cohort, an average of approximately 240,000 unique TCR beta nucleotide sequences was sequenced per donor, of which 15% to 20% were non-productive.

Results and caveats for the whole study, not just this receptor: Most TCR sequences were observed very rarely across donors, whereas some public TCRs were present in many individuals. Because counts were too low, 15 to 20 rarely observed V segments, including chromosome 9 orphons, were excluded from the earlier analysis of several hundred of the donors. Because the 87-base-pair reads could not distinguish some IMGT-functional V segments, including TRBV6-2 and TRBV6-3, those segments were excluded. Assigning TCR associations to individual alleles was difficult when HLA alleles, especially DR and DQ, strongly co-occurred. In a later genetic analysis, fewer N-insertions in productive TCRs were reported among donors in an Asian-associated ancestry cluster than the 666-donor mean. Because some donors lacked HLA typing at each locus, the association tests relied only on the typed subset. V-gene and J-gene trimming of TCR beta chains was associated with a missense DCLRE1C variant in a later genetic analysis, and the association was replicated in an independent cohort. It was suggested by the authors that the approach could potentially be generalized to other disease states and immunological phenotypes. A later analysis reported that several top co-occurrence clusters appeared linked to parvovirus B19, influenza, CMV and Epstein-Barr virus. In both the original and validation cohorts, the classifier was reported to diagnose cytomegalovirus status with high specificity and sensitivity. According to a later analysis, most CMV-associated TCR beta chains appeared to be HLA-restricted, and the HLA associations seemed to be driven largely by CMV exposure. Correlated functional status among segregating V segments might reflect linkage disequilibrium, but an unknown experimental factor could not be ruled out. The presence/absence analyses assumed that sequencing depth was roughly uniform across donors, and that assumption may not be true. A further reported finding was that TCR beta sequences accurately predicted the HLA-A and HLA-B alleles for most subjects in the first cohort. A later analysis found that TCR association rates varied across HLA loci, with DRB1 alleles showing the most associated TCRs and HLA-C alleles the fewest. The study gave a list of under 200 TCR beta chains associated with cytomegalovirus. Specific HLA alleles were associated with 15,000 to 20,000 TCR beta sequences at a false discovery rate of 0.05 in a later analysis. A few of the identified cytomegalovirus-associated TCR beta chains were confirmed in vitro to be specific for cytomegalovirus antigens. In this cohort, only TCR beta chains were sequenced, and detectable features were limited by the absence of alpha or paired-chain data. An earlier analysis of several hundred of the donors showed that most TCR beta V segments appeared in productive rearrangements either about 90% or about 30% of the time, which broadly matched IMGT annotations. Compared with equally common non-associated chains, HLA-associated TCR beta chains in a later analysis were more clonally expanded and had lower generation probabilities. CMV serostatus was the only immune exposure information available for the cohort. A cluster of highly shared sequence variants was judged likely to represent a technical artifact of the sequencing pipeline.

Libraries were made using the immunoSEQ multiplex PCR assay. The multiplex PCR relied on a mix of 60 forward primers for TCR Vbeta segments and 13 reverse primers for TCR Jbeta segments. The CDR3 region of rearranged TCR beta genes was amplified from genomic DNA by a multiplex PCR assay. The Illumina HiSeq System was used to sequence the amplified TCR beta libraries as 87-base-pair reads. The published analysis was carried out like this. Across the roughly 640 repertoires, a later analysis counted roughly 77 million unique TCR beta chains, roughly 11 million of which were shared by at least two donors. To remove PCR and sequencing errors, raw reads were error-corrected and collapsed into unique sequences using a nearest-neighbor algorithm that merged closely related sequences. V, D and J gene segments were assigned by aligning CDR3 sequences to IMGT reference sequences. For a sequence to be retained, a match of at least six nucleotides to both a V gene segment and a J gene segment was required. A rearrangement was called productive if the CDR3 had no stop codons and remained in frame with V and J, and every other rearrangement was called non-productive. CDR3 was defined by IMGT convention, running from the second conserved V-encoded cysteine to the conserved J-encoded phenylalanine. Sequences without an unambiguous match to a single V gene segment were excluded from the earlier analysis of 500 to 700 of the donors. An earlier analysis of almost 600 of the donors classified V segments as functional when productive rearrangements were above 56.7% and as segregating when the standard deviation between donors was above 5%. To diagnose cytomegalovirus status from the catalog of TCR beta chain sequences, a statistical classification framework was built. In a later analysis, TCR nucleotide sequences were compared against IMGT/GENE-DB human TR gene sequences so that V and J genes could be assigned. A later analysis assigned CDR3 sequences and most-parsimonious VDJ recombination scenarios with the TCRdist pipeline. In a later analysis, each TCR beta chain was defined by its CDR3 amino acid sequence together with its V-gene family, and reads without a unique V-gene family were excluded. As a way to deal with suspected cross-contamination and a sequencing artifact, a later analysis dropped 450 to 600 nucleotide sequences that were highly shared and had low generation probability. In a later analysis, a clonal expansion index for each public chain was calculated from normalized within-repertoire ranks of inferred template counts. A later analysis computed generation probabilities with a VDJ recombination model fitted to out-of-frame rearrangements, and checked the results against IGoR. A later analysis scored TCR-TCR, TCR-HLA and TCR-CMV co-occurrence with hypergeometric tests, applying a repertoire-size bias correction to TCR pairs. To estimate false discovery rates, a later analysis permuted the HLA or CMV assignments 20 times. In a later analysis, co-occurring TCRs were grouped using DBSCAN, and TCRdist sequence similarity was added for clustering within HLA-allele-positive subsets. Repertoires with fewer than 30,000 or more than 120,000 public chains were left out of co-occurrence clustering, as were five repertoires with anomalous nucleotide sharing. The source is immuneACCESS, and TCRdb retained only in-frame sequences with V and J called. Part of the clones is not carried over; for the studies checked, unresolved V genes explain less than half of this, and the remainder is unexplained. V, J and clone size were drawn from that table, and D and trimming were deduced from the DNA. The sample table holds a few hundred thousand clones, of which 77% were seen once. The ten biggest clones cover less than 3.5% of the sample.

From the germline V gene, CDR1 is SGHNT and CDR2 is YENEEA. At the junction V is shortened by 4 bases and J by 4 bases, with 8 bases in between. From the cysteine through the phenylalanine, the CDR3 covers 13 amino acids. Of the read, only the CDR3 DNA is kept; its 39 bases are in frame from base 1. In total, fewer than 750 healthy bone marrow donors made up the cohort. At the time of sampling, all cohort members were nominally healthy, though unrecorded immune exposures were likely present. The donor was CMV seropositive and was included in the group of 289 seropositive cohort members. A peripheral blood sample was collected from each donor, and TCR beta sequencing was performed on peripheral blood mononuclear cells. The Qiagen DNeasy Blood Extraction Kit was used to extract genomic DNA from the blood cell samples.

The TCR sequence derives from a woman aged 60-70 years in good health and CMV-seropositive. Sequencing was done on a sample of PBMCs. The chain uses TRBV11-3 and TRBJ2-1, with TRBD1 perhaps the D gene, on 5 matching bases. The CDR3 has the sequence CASSSSGYNEQFF. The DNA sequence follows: TGTGCCAGCAGCTCATCAGGGTACAATGAGCAGTTCTTC.